This record covers a single T cell receptor beta chain. No cognate antigen has been identified for it. It has no much larger one-base neighbor in the sample; base qualities were not kept. The treatment or condition label corresponds to: live attenuated yellow fever vaccine strain. At every blood-draw timepoint, two biological replicates of bulk PBMCs were collected. A standard Ficoll-Paque protocol was used to isolate PBMCs from peripheral blood. RNA was extracted with TriZol from bulk PBMCs, CD4 and CD8 fractions, and dextramer-positive and dextramer-negative fractions. The CDR3, cysteine through valine, is 13 amino acids long. Of the read, only the CDR3 DNA is kept; its 39 bases are in frame from base 1. Deletion took 8 bases off V and 4 bases off J, with a span of 15 bases between the germline ends. For CDR1 and CDR2, the germline V gene lists MDHEN and SYDVKM. The data originate from a study of T cells after yellow fever vaccination (dated by TCRdb to the late 2010s). Context from the whole study: The SMART-Seq v4 Ultra Low Input RNA kit was used to prepare libraries from fractions with low cell numbers. Bulk TCR alpha and beta repertoires were sequenced longitudinally to track T-cell clones before and after primary and booster YFV17D yellow fever vaccination. Two healthy male donors, one aged 18 to 30 and one aged 30 to 40 years, made up the cohort. Blood was collected at multiple timepoints before and after primary and secondary immunization, and bulk PBMC replicates and cell subsets were isolated.

What the work shows at the level of the full study, not this receptor alone: Because the study included only a couple of donors, the extent to which the findings can be generalized is limited. Compared with the primary T-cell response, the secondary T-cell response was faster but weaker, reaching its peak on day 5 rather than on day 15. Most clones expanded after primary vaccination were re-detected after the booster (approximately 95% of CD4 and around 88% of CD8), suggesting broad memory maintenance. FACS-sorted repertoires could contain abundant contaminating clonotypes from the bulk population, so computational filtering was required. A small share of clonotypes was detected in both CD4 and CD8 compartments, with the overlap likely arising from convergent recombination.

This sample was sequenced with an Illumina NovaSeq 6000. Synthesis of TCR cDNA relied on 5'RACE template switching, a step that introduced a universal primer site along with unique molecular identifiers. cDNA synthesis was primed from both the TCR alpha and TCR beta constant segments. Libraries were amplified in two PCR steps, with sample barcodes and sequencing adapters added in the second step. Libraries were sequenced on Illumina HiSeq 2500 (2x100 bp) or NovaSeq (2x150 bp). As for the original processing: MIGEC was used to demultiplex reads and collapse the reads into UMI consensus sequences, and MiXCR was used for V(D)J alignment. Using edgeR on replicate PBMC samples, clonotypes were called vaccine-responding if FDR was below 0.01 and the log2 fold change was above 5 up to day 15. Each bulk clonotype received a CD4 or CD8 identity based on whether the sequenced CD4 or CD8 repertoire contained that clonotype at higher abundance. The public reads were reanalyzed by TCRdb: fastp trimming at Q25, MiXCR alignment, in-frame beta chains only. One record per CDR3 amino acid sequence lists the most common genes and DNA. These V and J calls derive from TCRdb rather than the authors' analysis. For this sample the table gives some 390,000 distinct CDR3 sequences, of which about 17% were detected only once. The ten most abundant clones make up 15% to 20% of the sample.

The sequence links TRBV28 to TRBJ2-7; a tentative D match to TRBD2 spans 5 bases. Sequencing used PBMCs, obtained before the yellow fever booster vaccination. This receptor was obtained from a man aged 18 to 35 who received the YFV17D yellow fever vaccine. CDR3 protein: CASGSGSEYEQYV. In nucleotide form, the sequence is TGTGCCAGCGGCAGCGGCTCCGAATACGAGCAGTACGTC.